What follows describes a single T cell receptor (beta chain). This entry is derived from a study of blood T cell repertoires in COVID-19. Study details: COVID-19 samples collected from the United States, Italy and Spain covered acute and convalescent phases. From T cells, B-cell-depleted T cells, or PBMCs came the material, which was cDNA or gDNA.

Under the authors' procedure: Scientists estimated how many nucleated cells there were by amplifying reference gene primers. Clones were sequenced by immunoSEQ multiplex PCR, and TCRdb holds only the in-frame ones, with some missing. That table gives V, J and clone size, and the DNA gave D and trimming. This table has about 200,000 clones, roughly 88% appearing once. The ends were cut back, 5 bases at V and 4 bases at J, with 11 bases in the middle. Germline V CDR1 and CDR2: SGHTA, FQGNSA. CDR3 length equals 14 residues. The sequenced sample was peripheral blood. The gene calls are TRBV7-2 and TRBJ2-2, with no clear D. The clonotype comes from a man aged 25-40 years who had recovered from COVID-19. The CDR3 sequence: CASSATGVTGELFF. The DNA for the CDR3 is TGTGCCAGCAGCGCGACGGGTGTCACCGGGGAGCTGTTTTTT. Variable domain in full (rest from reference TRBV7-2 and TRBJ2-2): GAGVSQSPSNKVTEKGKDVELRCDPISGHTALYWYRQSLGQGLEFLIYFQGNSAPDKSGLPSDRFSAERTGGSVSTLTIQRTQQEDSAVYLCASSATGVTGELFFGEGSRLTVL.